The sequence of this TCR beta chain was determined in a study of blood T cell repertoires in COVID-19. About the research overall: Samples taken during acute and convalescent COVID-19 were collected in the United States, Italy and Spain. PBMCs, B-cell-depleted T cells, or T cells were the source of the cDNA or gDNA that made up the material.

Unmatched junction bases numbered 12, after V lost 5 bases and J lost 0 bases. Germline V gives CDR1 MDHEN, CDR2 SYDVKM. The CDR3 is 17 amino acids. Assay: immunoSEQ multiplex PCR; the TCRdb copy retains only in-frame clones and omits some. The table includes fewer than 150,000 clones, around 84% detected once. This rearrangement joins TRBV28 to TRBJ1-1; TRBD1 matches at 7 bases. The receptor was derived from a human donor in a cohort sampled during active COVID-19. Sequencing was carried out using peripheral blood. The CDR3 DNA reads as TGTGCCAGCAGTAAAGGGGGCGGATCTTGGCTGAACACTGAAGCTTTCTTT. Its translation: CASSKGGGSWLNTEAFF.